This is a list of T cell receptor beta chains from one sample in a study of T cell changes during pregnancy in multiple sclerosis. Sequencing was performed with immunoSEQ multiplex PCR; in TCRdb, only in-frame clones are kept and a portion is missing. Among 70,000 to 95,000 clones listed, 94% were seen once. The sample was peripheral blood, taken in the third trimester of pregnancy. The receptors derive from a female donor with multiple sclerosis, enrolled in a pregnancy study. CDR3s include the opening cysteine and the closing phenylalanine or tryptophan. The D gene is left open where the match is weak. Clone size is given for some rows only: seen once, a few or many times, or a class if the clone is expanded.

j_call d_call clone_size v_call cdr3_aa cdr3_nt
TRBJ2-3 NA NA TRBV19 CASSTVQESTDTQYF TGTGCCAGTAGTACCGTACAGGAGAGCACAGATACGCAGTATTTT
TRBJ2-7 TRBD1 NA TRBV7-2 CASSFSDRGYYEQYF TGTGCCAGCAGCTTTTCTGACAGGGGGTACTACGAGCAGTACTTC
TRBJ2-5 NA NA TRBV7-9 CASSSSRPQETQYF TGTGCCAGCAGCTCGTCTAGGCCTCAAGAGACCCAGTACTTC
TRBJ1-1 NA few TRBV19 CASRSPRGEAFF TGTGCCAGTAGATCCCCGCGAGGTGAAGCTTTCTTT
TRBJ1-1 NA NA TRBV7-2 CASSYLGAGAFF TGTGCCAGCAGCTACCTCGGGGCGGGGGCTTTCTTT
TRBJ2-1 NA NA TRBV7-8 CASSLRSYEQFF TGTGCCAGCAGCTTACGGTCCTATGAGCAGTTCTTC
TRBJ1-4 NA NA TRBV5-6 CASSLGRTLREKLFF TGTGCCAGCAGCTTGGGGAGAACCCTGAGGGAAAAACTGTTTTTT
TRBJ2-5 TRBD1 once TRBV5-1 CASSGTGATETQYF TGCGCCAGCAGCGGGACAGGGGCCACGGAGACCCAGTACTTC
TRBJ1-2 NA NA TRBV19 CASSTTGSANYGYTF TGTGCCAGTAGCACCACAGGTTCAGCTAACTATGGCTACACCTTC
TRBJ2-7 TRBD1 NA TRBV7-2 CASSSSGTGGLEQYF TGTGCCAGCAGCTCCTCCGGGACAGGGGGTTTAGAGCAGTACTTC
TRBJ2-1 TRBD2 once TRBV5-8 CASRTWTSGNEQFF TGTGCCAGCAGGACCTGGACTAGCGGAAATGAGCAGTTCTTC
TRBJ1-2 NA NA TRBV2 CASSEAGWGDYGYTF TGTGCCAGCAGTGAAGCAGGGTGGGGGGACTATGGCTACACCTTC
TRBJ2-7 NA NA TRBV28 CASTPPGVPSYEQYF TGTGCCAGCACCCCTCCGGGGGTGCCTTCCTACGAGCAGTACTTC
TRBJ1-2 TRBD1 NA TRBV5-1 CASRALGDLTGNYGYTF TGCGCCAGCAGGGCCCTCGGGGACTTGACAGGGAACTATGGCTACACCTTC
TRBJ2-7 NA NA TRBV11-2 CASSPLSSYEQYF TGTGCCAGCAGCCCGCTGAGCTCCTACGAGCAGTACTTC
TRBJ1-4 TRBD1 NA TRBV5-1 CASSHISLRGECEKLFF TGCGCCAGCAGCCACATATCTCTCAGGGGGGAGTGTGAAAAACTGTTTTTT
TRBJ2-2 TRBD1 NA TRBV14 CASSQVAGTDYTGELFF TGTGCCAGCAGCCAAGTCGCCGGGACAGACTACACCGGGGAGCTGTTTTTT
TRBJ1-1 NA NA TRBV2 CASSVRAGRGTEAFF TGTGCCAGCAGTGTCCGAGCGGGTCGGGGGACTGAAGCTTTCTTT
TRBJ2-7 NA NA TRBV2 CASDTGIFYEQYF TGTGCCAGCGATACAGGCATATTCTACGAGCAGTACTTC
TRBJ2-5 NA once TRBV13 CASSSERDQETQYF TGTGCCAGCAGCTCTGAGCGGGACCAAGAGACCCAGTACTTC
TRBJ2-7 TRBD2 NA TRBV19 CATQAGAEQYF TGTGCCACTCAAGCGGGAGCCGAGCAGTACTTC
TRBJ2-7 NA NA TRBV29-1 CSPPLLRKQTYEQYF TGCAGCCCTCCCCTCCTGCGGAAGCAAACCTACGAGCAGTACTTC
TRBJ2-7 NA NA TRBV19 CASSIGRTYEQYF TGTGCCAGTAGTATAGGCAGAACCTACGAGCAGTACTTC
TRBJ1-1 TRBD1 many TRBV4-1 CASSQGDRVTEAFF TGCGCCAGCAGCCAGGGGGACAGGGTCACTGAAGCTTTCTTT
TRBJ2-7 NA NA TRBV6-5 CASSYSSVASYEQYF TGTGCCAGCAGTTACTCGTCCGTAGCGAGCTACGAGCAGTACTTC
TRBJ1-3 NA NA TRBV7-9 CASSLPTGSSSGNTIYF TGTGCCAGCAGCTTACCAACAGGTTCATCCTCTGGAAACACCATATATTTT
TRBJ1-1 NA few TRBV2 CAREEPNTEAFF TGTGCCAGAGAGGAGCCGAACACTGAAGCTTTCTTT
TRBJ2-2 TRBD1 NA TRBV7-9 CASSLRGGDHGELFF TGTGCCAGCAGCTTAAGAGGGGGCGATCACGGGGAGCTGTTTTTT
TRBJ2-7 TRBD1 NA TRBV27 CASSLGQTYEQYF TGTGCCAGCAGTTTGGGACAGACCTACGAGCAGTACTTC
TRBJ2-1 NA NA TRBV9 CASSVDAHPVDEQFF TGTGCCAGCAGCGTAGACGCCCACCCGGTGGATGAGCAGTTCTTC
TRBJ2-1 TRBD2 NA TRBV9 CASSVQLALHGDEQFF TGTGCCAGCAGCGTCCAACTAGCGCTCCACGGCGATGAGCAGTTCTTC
TRBJ1-2 TRBD1 few TRBV28 CASSLGTGGYTF TGTGCCAGCAGTTTGGGGACAGGCGGCTACACCTTC
TRBJ1-1 TRBD1 NA TRBV5-4 CASSLAGGTFEAFF TGTGCCAGCAGCTTGGCAGGGGGAACCTTCGAAGCTTTCTTT